The 21 T cell receptor beta chains reported below all come from one sample, sequenced in a study of blood T cell repertoires in COVID-19 (dated by TCRdb to between 2020 and 2021). The library was generated by the immunoSEQ multiplex PCR assay. TCRdb carries this immuneACCESS record with in-frame sequences only. Its versions omit some clonotypes, under half of them owing to an unresolved V gene in the studies checked, with the rest unexplained. A total of tens of thousands of clones appear in this sample, about 86% of them only once. The ten biggest clones cover about 20% of the sample. Specimen: peripheral blood. These receptors were obtained from a woman older than 75 in a cohort sampled during active or convalescent COVID-19.

This chain connects TRBV28 to TRBJ2-7, with 8 bases identical to TRBD1. The CDR3 is 16 residues long. Unmatched junction bases numbered 13, after V lost 4 bases and J lost 5 bases. CDR1 is MDHEN, CDR2 SYDVKM, per germline. The CDR3 nucleotides are TGTGCCAGCAGTTCCCGGTTGGACAGGGCGATACACGAGCAGTACGTC. Protein product: CASSSRLDRAIHEQYV.

CDR3 loop: CASSLSKNYGYTF. CDR3 bases: TGTGCCAGCAGTTTGAGTAAGAACTATGGCTACACCTTC. This chain joins TRBV27 and TRBJ1-2, with D unclear. The V and J ends lost 3 bases and 2 bases respectively, with 7 bases between them. CDR1 is MNHEY and CDR2 is SMNVEV in the germline V gene (reference sequence). The length of the CDR3 is 13 residues.

The chain couples TRBV7-3 to TRBJ2-1, with TRBD2 matching over 8 bases. The CDR3 length is 14 residues. Germline CDR1 is SGHTA and CDR2 is FQGTGA. Trimming at V came to 5 bases and at J to 5 bases, leaving 5 bases not matched to a gene. This CDR3 reads CASSRPGLDNEQFF. The DNA of the CDR3 is TGTGCCAGCAGCCGCCCGGGACTAGACAATGAGCAGTTCTTC.

V is TRBV3-1 (or the pseudogene TRBV3-2) and J is TRBJ1-1, with 7 bases fitting TRBD1. The CDR3 spans 15 residues. The V and J ends lost 5 bases and 5 bases, in that order; junction bases with no gene match: 11. CDR1 and CDR2 (germline): LGHDT, YNNKEL (reference sequence). CDR3 bases: TGTGCCAGCAGCATCCCTGGGGCACAGGGGACTGAAGCTTTCTTT. Translated, it gives CASSIPGAQGTEAFF.

The genes are TRBV7-2 and TRBJ2-1, with TRBD2 matching over 9 bases. The CDR3 loop spans 14 amino acids. V was clipped by 8 bases and J by 1 base; unmatched bases: 3. Germline lookup yields CDR1 SGHTA and CDR2 FQGNSA. The CDR3 is CASRLAASYNEQFF. The CDR3 nucleotides are TGTGCCAGCCGACTAGCGGCGTCCTACAATGAGCAGTTCTTC. Drawing the rest from reference TRBV7-2 and TRBJ2-1, the complete variable domain is GAGVSQSPSNKVTEKGKDVELRCDPISGHTALYWYRQSLGQGLEFLIYFQGNSAPDKSGLPSDRFSAERTGGSVSTLTIQRTQQEDSAVYLCASRLAASYNEQFFGPGTRLTVL.

This chain joins TRBV2 and TRBJ1-1; 9 bases match TRBD1. Germline trimming cut 7 bases from V and 4 bases from J; bases unmatched to any gene: 4. This CDR3 spans 13 amino acids. Germline-derived CDR1 and CDR2 are SNHLY and FYNNEI. CDR3 coding DNA: TGTGCCAGCACTGACAGGGGGTTCACTGAAGCTTTCTTT. Protein: CASTDRGFTEAFF.

The chain employs TRBV10-3 and TRBJ2-1; TRBD2 might be the D (6 bases). V was pared by 11 bases and J by 2 bases, with 13 bases between. CDR1 and CDR2 (germline): ENHRY, SYGVKD. The CDR3 loop spans 13 amino acids. DNA of the CDR3: TGTGCCGTAATAGCGGAGACCTACAATGAGCAGTTCTTC. The encoded protein is CAVIAETYNEQFF.

This clone has just a few counts. The chain recombines TRBV7-9 with TRBJ2-3; possible D gene TRBD1, 6 bases. V was trimmed by 4 bases and J by 5 bases, leaving 19 bases between them. Germline values: CDR1 SEHNR, CDR2 FQNEAQ (reference sequence). This CDR3 has 16 residues. This chain's CDR3 is CASSSTQGLKGDTQYF. The CDR3 nucleotides read TGTGCCAGCAGCTCTACCCAGGGGCTGAAGGGAGATACGCAGTATTTT.

V is TRBV16 and J is TRBJ2-1, with 9 nucleotides matching TRBD2. Trimming removed 7 bases from V and 14 bases from J; junction bases left unmatched: 15. Germline CDR1 and CDR2: KGHSY and FQNENV. The CDR3 has 14 residues. Here the CDR3 reads CASTYLAREGREFF. CDR3 nucleotides: TGTGCCAGCACTTATCTAGCGCGGGAGGGAAGAGAGTTCTTC. Drawing the rest from reference TRBV16 and TRBJ2-1, the complete variable domain is GEEVAQTPKHLVRGEGQKAKLYCAPIKGHSYVFWYQQVLKNEFKFLISFQNENVFDETGMPKERFSAKCLPNSPCSLEIQATKLEDSAVYFCASTYLAREGREFFGPGTRLTVL.

The gene calls are TRBV5-4 and TRBJ2-1, with 8 bases matching TRBD2. From germline, CDR1 is SGHNT and CDR2 YYREEE (reference sequence). The V gene end was trimmed by 0 bases and the J gene end by 4 bases; junction bases not matched to a gene: 9. The CDR3 totals 17 residues. CDR3 sequence: CASSLGRAGGGYNEQFF. CDR3 sequence (DNA): TGTGCCAGCAGCTTGGGGAGGGCGGGAGGCGGATACAATGAGCAGTTCTTC.

V is TRBV10-3 and J is TRBJ2-1; 10 bases map to TRBD2. CDR3 size: 16 residues. Losses at the gene ends were 4 bases for V and 8 bases for J; bases not matched to a gene: 11. CDR1 is ENHRY and CDR2 is SYGVKD in the germline V gene. The CDR3 sequence is CAISGSTASGSYEQFF. CDR3 coding DNA: TGTGCCATCAGTGGTAGTACGGCTAGCGGGAGTTATGAGCAGTTCTTC.

This rearrangement joins TRBV6-2 or TRBV6-3 to TRBJ1-2; D is unclear. V gave up 4 bases and J gave up 0 bases, with 9 bases separating them. The CDR3 loop spans 14 amino acids. In germline, CDR1 is MNHEY, CDR2 SVGEGT. Here the CDR3 reads CASSLGLPNYGYTF. CDR3 sequence (DNA): TGTGCCAGCAGTTTAGGACTTCCTAACTATGGCTACACCTTC.

V and J are TRBV5-1 and TRBJ2-1; D gene unclear. The CDR3 has 13 residues. Germline lookup yields CDR1 SGHRS and CDR2 YFSETQ. The V and J ends lost 6 bases and 0 bases respectively, with 7 bases between them. DNA for the CDR3: TGCGCCAGCATGTCGAGCTCCTACAATGAGCAGTTCTTC. As protein: CASMSSSYNEQFF.

This chain joins TRBV10-3 and TRBJ2-1; 11 bases are a match to TRBD2. The CDR3 has 14 residues. Germline CDR1 ENHRY, CDR2 SYGVKD. Trimming at V came to 10 bases and at J to 8 bases, leaving 10 bases not matched to a gene. CDR3 DNA sequence: TGTGCCACCACGGTTAGCGGGAGGGCCTATGAGCAGTTCTTC. Protein sequence: CATTVSGRAYEQFF.

By sample fraction, this clone is large. The rearrangement joins TRBV2 to TRBJ1-1; 7 nucleotides agree with TRBD1. Unmatched junction bases numbered 4, after V lost 6 bases and J lost 0 bases. The CDR3 covers 14 residues. Germline V gene lookup returns CDR1 SNHLY and CDR2 FYNNEI. The CDR3 DNA is TGTGCCAGCAGGGAGGGGGCAATGAACACTGAAGCTTTCTTT. Translation: CASREGAMNTEAFF.

This chain links TRBV7-3 with TRBJ2-2; maybe TRBD2 (5 bases). V was pared by 4 bases and J by 1 base, with 13 bases between. CDR1 SGHTA and CDR2 FQGTGA come from the germline V gene. The CDR3 runs to 16 residues. In DNA form, the CDR3 reads TGTGCCAGCAGCTCGTGGACTGCGGAGAACACCGGGGAGCTGTTTTTT. This gives the protein CASSSWTAENTGELFF.

This clone was observed once. CDR3 region: CASSYPSGTGGTEAFF. In nucleotides, the CDR3 is TGTGCCAGCAGTTACCCATCCGGGACAGGGGGCACTGAAGCTTTCTTT. The chain combines TRBV28 with TRBJ1-1; 11 nucleotides agree with TRBD1. V trimming: 4 bases; J trimming: 4 bases; junction bases outside the gene matches: 8. The germline V gene encodes CDR1 MDHEN and CDR2 SYDVKM. The CDR3 is 16 residues long.

This chain connects TRBV18 to TRBJ2-1; 12 nucleotides agree with TRBD2. V lost 0 bases and J lost 8; bases outside the gene matches: 5. CDR3 length: 16 amino acids. CDR1 and CDR2 from the germline V gene are KGHSH and LQKENI. The DNA for the CDR3 is TGTGCCAGCTCACCACCGGGACTAGCGGGTGTCGATGAGCAGTTCTTC. Protein product: CASSPPGLAGVDEQFF.

The V and J genes are TRBV5-1 and TRBJ2-1, with a weak D call TRBD2 (5 bases). Trimming stripped 0 bases from V and 2 bases from J, with 9 bases between. This CDR3 has 15 amino acids. Per the germline V gene, CDR1 is SGHRS and CDR2 is YFSETQ. DNA of the CDR3: TGCGCCAGCAGCTTGGGTAGCGACCCCTACAATGAGCAGTTCTTC. Translation: CASSLGSDPYNEQFF.

This chain links TRBV5-1 with TRBJ2-7, with TRBD2 matching over 8 bases. This CDR3 has 15 amino acids. Germline trimming cut 4 bases from V and 3 bases from J; bases unmatched to any gene: 9. The V gene's germline CDR1 is SGHRS and CDR2 YFSETQ. This CDR3 reads CASSRGGLGDYEQYV. The CDR3 DNA is TGCGCCAGCAGCCGGGGGGGACTAGGAGACTACGAGCAGTACGTC.

The chain carries TRBV19 and TRBJ2-1; D may be TRBD2 (6 bases). The V and J ends lost 7 bases and 4 bases respectively, with 20 bases between them. The CDR3 length is 16 residues. CDR1 is LNHDA and CDR2 is SQIVND in the germline V gene (reference sequence). The DNA of the CDR3 is TGTGCCAGTACTCCACGCCAGGCGGGACCATACAATGAGCAGTTCTTC. Translating gives CASTPRQAGPYNEQFF.